Included here is one T cell receptor beta chain sequence, with context. Some clones are missing from TCRdb's copy, which holds only in-frame ones; the method was immunoSEQ multiplex PCR. The sample lists about 20,000 clones; 80% to 90% were seen once. This record comes from a study of lymphopenia after photon versus proton radiotherapy. The sequencing used peripheral blood, collected from a patient treated with photon-based radiotherapy. This receptor was identified in a woman aged 45 to 65 with pancreatic cancer.

The CDR3 loop reads CASSLQRQGRGYTF. The CDR3 DNA is TGTGCCAGCAGCTTACAAAGACAGGGAAGGGGCTACACCTTC. This chain uses TRBV7-2 with TRBJ1-2; 7 bases match TRBD1. The germline V gene encodes CDR1 SGHTA and CDR2 FQGNSA. V shed 2 bases and J 8 bases; nucleotides not matched to a gene: 8. CDR3 length equals 14 residues.